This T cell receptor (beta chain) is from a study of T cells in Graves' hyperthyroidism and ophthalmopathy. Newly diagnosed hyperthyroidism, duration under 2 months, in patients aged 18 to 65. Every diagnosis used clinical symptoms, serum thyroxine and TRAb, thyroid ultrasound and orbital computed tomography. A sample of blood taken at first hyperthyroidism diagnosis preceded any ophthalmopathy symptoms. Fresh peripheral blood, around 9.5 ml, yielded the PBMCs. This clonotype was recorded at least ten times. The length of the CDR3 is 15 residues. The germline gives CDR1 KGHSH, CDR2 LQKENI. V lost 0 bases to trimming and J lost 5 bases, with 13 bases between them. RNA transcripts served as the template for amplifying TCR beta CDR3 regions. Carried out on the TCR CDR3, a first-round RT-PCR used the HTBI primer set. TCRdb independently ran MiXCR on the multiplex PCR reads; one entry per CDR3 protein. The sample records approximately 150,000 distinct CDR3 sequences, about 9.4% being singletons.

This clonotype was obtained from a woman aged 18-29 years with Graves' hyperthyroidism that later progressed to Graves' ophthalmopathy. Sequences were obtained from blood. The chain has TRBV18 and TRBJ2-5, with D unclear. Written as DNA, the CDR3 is TGTGCCAGCTCACCACCGGGTGCAGTCCGGGAGACCCAGTACTTC. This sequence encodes CASSPPGAVRETQYF.